Listed below are T cell receptor beta chains from one sample, sequenced in a study of response to subunit inactivated influenza vaccine. MiXCR, run by TCRdb on the RT-PCR reads, gives a single entry per CDR3 protein. The sample contains about 650,000 distinct CDR3 sequences, around 15% of which appear only once. Sequencing was performed on PBMCs from blood, taken 14 to 15 days before vaccination. All receptors come from a man aged 45 to 65 who received an inactivated influenza vaccine. Both conserved end residues are part of each CDR3. The order of the fields is J gene, V gene, CDR3 protein.

TRBJ2-5 | TRBV20-1 | CSAQTARQGARETQYF
TRBJ2-2 | TRBV30 | CAWKLWGYTGELFF
TRBJ2-2 | TRBV5-1 | CASSSNPGARTGELFF
TRBJ2-2 | TRBV9 | CASSVGGGRGDTGELFF
TRBJ2-7 | TRBV6-5 | CASSSSSGGTYEQYF
TRBJ2-1 | TRBV29-1 | CSVAGLNNEQFF
TRBJ1-5 | TRBV28 | CASRGGTGFYSNQPQHF
TRBJ1-1 | TRBV6-2/TRBV6-3 | CASSYPLFVGDTEAFF
TRBJ2-7 | TRBV4-1 | CASSQGWGTYEQYF
TRBJ2-5 | TRBV7-9 | CASSFSGSETQYF
TRBJ1-2 | TRBV7-3 | CASSPDGSGGYTF
TRBJ2-2 | TRBV9 | CASSVVGGMNTGELFF
TRBJ1-5 | TRBV12-3/TRBV12-4 | CASSLWDRISNQPQHF
TRBJ2-3 | TRBV7-8 | CASSLSAPSDTQYF